This T cell receptor (beta chain) was identified during a study of CD8 T cells in Susac syndrome (dated by TCRdb to between 2018 and 2021). A note on the overall study: Whether CD8+ T cell activation and differentiation in Susac syndrome was antigen driven was tested using repertoire sequencing. The clonality of the CD8+ T cell repertoire was compared across some eleven healthy donors, around 14 Susac syndrome patients and 15 multiple sclerosis patients.

High-throughput TCR beta sequencing profiled peripheral blood CD8+ and CD4+ T cells from healthy donors, Susac syndrome patients and multiple sclerosis patients. Multiple sclerosis controls were treatment-naive patients with stable or active relapsing-remitting disease fulfilling revised McDonald criteria. Bulk CD8+ and CD4+ T cells were purified by magnetic negative isolation, while CD8+ TEMRA cells were enriched using FACS. Blood was collected in EDTA tubes and processed within 24 hours, with PBMCs isolated through density gradient centrifugation. PBMCs intended for TCR sequencing were cryopreserved in liquid nitrogen and were subsequently thawed in a 37 degrees C water bath. The sorted or isolated CD4+, CD8+ and CD8+ TEMRA cells had a purity of 90% or higher. Points on this clonotype: The antigen this receptor binds is unknown. Nothing much larger sits one base from this clone, and base qualities are not available.

RNA was extracted using the RNeasy kit, and about 0.5 to 1 ug of the RNA was reverse transcribed with random hexamers. The immunoSEQ multiplex PCR assay, which covers 54 Vbeta and 13 Jbeta segments, was used to amplify TCR beta CDR3 regions. To correct PCR amplification bias, a synthetic template baseline was used for both primer optimization and computational correction. In the source study's methods: Reads were annotated to V, D and J genes per IMGT and analyzed with immunoSEQ Analyzer, keeping only productive sequences. Clonality was computed as one minus Shannon entropy normalized by log2 of the number of productive unique sequences. For each patient and control, public and private clones were evaluated within the 100 most prevalent clones. A clone was defined as Susac-specific if it was absent from the healthy and MS cohorts, from around 960 published viral clones and from other ImmuneACCESS disease sequences. TCRdb itself trimmed the public reads at Q25 with fastp, ran MiXCR and retained productive beta chains. Rows are combined by CDR3 protein, so each entry shows the most common genes and DNA. The V and J calls shown here were made by TCRdb, not taken from the authors' results. This sample is represented by under 200,000 distinct CDR3 sequences; 85% to 95% of them were singletons. The ten largest clones capture about 0.15% of the sample.

Study-wide conclusions, independent of this receptor: The number of individuals in the TCR sequencing and HLA analysis was acknowledged as relatively small.

Sequences were obtained from CD8+ T cells from PBMCs. This TCR was sampled from a human donor with multiple sclerosis.

The CDR3 region: CSARGQDRGSPLHF. The sequence in DNA is TGCAGTGCTAGAGGTCAGGACAGGGGTTCACCCCTCCACTTT. The chain was built from TRBV20-1 and TRBJ1-6, with 9 bases matching TRBD1. From the cysteine through the phenylalanine, the CDR3 covers 14 amino acids. Of the read, only the CDR3 DNA is kept; its 42 bases are in frame from base 1. Trimming takes 1 base off V and 9 bases off J; junction bases not matched to a gene: 4. The germline V gene (reference sequence) sets CDR1 to DFQATT and CDR2 to SNEGSKA.